The 32 T cell receptor beta chains below were found in one sample sequenced in a study of blood T cells in healthy people across ages. Next came a second PCR, run for about 6 to 12 cycles, which used a sample-barcoded 5' primer along with a J-beta primer mix. TCRdb used MiXCR to reprocess the 5' RACE reads, holding one entry per CDR3 protein. Among 2 million or so distinct CDR3 sequences, around 48% were seen once, and the ten largest hold more than 2%. Sequencing was performed on blood. The source of these receptors is a woman aged 40 to 50 in good health.

The V gene is TRBV28, the J gene TRBJ2-7; D gene uncertain. Looked up from germline, CDR1 is MDHEN and CDR2 is SYDVKM. The CDR3 has 13 amino acids. Trimming took 2 bases from V and 2 from J, leaving 7 bases between them. The CDR3 nucleotides read TGTGCCAGCAGTTTACAGAATACCTACGAGCAGTACTTC. Protein: CASSLQNTYEQYF.

This chain links TRBV7-2 with TRBJ1-4; tentatively, D is TRBD1 (5 bases). Germline loops: CDR1 SGHTA, CDR2 FQGNSA. V lost 5 bases and J lost 8, with 12 bases in between. This CDR3 is built from 13 residues. This chain's CDR3 is CASSRHGTEKLFF. The CDR3 nucleotides read TGTGCCAGCAGCCGCCATGGGACCGAAAAACTGTTTTTT.

This clonotype occurred once. The V and J genes are TRBV15 and TRBJ2-2, with 8 bases fitting TRBD1. The CDR3 extends over 14 amino acids. V was pared by 5 bases and J by 5 bases, with 4 bases of the junction left unmatched. CDR1 LNHNV and CDR2 YYDKDF come from the germline V gene (reference sequence). CDR3 nucleotide sequence: TGTGCCACCAGCCAGGGGGCATGGACCGGGGAGCTGTTTTTT. It translates to CATSQGAWTGELFF.

This clonotype was observed a single time. The chain has TRBV6-1 and TRBJ2-5; TRBD1 matches 9 bases. The CDR3 totals 13 residues. Germline CDR1 reads MNHNS; CDR2 reads SASEGT. Trimming removed 3 bases from V and 11 bases from J; junction bases left unmatched: 7. The CDR3 bases are TGTGCCAGCAGTGAGATCAGGACAGGGGAGCAGTACTTC. Translation: CASSEIRTGEQYF.

This clonotype occurred a few times. This chain connects TRBV28 to TRBJ2-1, with a weak D call TRBD2 (7 bases). V lost 6 bases and J lost 4, with 13 bases in between. Germline V CDR1 and CDR2: MDHEN, SYDVKM. There are 14 residues in the CDR3. The CDR3 loop reads CASRIQGGYNEQFF. Here the CDR3 DNA reads TGTGCCAGCAGGATACAGGGAGGGTACAATGAGCAGTTCTTC.

The DNA for the CDR3 is TGTGCCAGCAGCCCCAGCATCGGGGGGGGTGAGCAGTTCTTC. It translates to CASSPSIGGGEQFF. The rearrangement uses TRBV6-4 and TRBJ2-1, with 8 bases that match TRBD2. Germline assignment: CDR1 MRHNA and CDR2 SNTAGT. Losses at the gene ends were 6 bases for V and 9 bases for J; bases not matched to a gene: 10. This CDR3 contains 14 residues.

The rearrangement joins TRBV6-2 or TRBV6-3 to TRBJ2-4, with TRBD1 as a possible D gene (5 bases). Trimming took off 0 bases at V and 1 base at J, with 10 bases between the two ends. The CDR3 consists of 16 residues. The germline V gene has CDR1 MNHEY and CDR2 SVGEGT. The CDR3 DNA follows: TGTGCCAGCAGTTACTCAGGGGCAGTGGCCAAAAACATTCAGTACTTC. This codes for CASSYSGAVAKNIQYF.

The chain has TRBV12-3 or TRBV12-4 and TRBJ2-1; TRBD1 matches at 9 bases. The CDR3 length is 19 residues. The V and J ends lost 6 bases and 3 bases, in that order; junction bases with no gene match: 18. This CDR3 reads CASRRQGGTGYRLYNEQFF. For the CDR3, the DNA is TGTGCCAGCAGAAGACAGGGGGGTACGGGCTACAGGCTCTACAATGAGCAGTTCTTC.

This chain uses TRBV24-1 with TRBJ2-3; D may correspond to TRBD1 or TRBD2 (5 bases each). This CDR3 spans 17 amino acids. The ends were cut back, 3 bases at V and 1 base at J, with 16 bases in the middle. Germline V CDR1 and CDR2: KGHDR, SFDVKD. CDR3 in amino acids: CATSDLRDPLGTDTQYF. The CDR3 DNA sequence: TGTGCCACCAGTGATCTCCGGGACCCCCTTGGCACAGATACGCAGTATTTT.

V is TRBV6-5 and J is TRBJ1-2; D may be TRBD1 (6 bases). This CDR3 spans 13 amino acids. Trimming pared 7 bases from V and 5 bases from J, leaving 14 bases between. The V gene's germline CDR1 is MNHEY and CDR2 SVGAGI. CDR3 in DNA: TGTGCCAGCATGGGGGGGGCACTTTATGGCTACACCTTC. This gives the protein CASMGGALYGYTF.

The chain links TRBV5-1 to TRBJ2-7; D perhaps matches TRBD1 (5 bases). Trimming took 5 bases from V and 0 from J, leaving 18 bases between them. The germline CDR1 and CDR2 sequences are SGHRS and YFSETQ. The CDR3 sequence is 16 residues long. The CDR3 loop is CASRRQTAPSSYEQYF. In nucleotides, the CDR3 is TGCGCCAGCAGACGGCAGACAGCCCCGAGCTCCTACGAGCAGTACTTC.

The chain has TRBV5-1 and TRBJ2-5; 8 bases map to TRBD1. The length of the CDR3 is 15 residues. Germline trimming cut 4 bases from V and 11 bases from J; bases unmatched to any gene: 16. CDR1 and CDR2 from the germline V gene are SGHRS and YFSETQ. CDR3 DNA sequence: TGCGCCAGCAGCGACGGGACAGGACCCTACAATGAGCAGTACTTC. This sequence encodes CASSDGTGPYNEQYF.

This rearrangement joins TRBV4-2 to TRBJ1-2; D perhaps matches TRBD1 (6 bases). This CDR3 region has 17 residues. The germline V gene encodes CDR1 LGHNA and CDR2 YNFKEQ. Trimming removed 0 bases from V and 2 bases from J, with 16 bases in between. The CDR3: CASSQDLRQGLNYGYTF. The CDR3 bases are TGTGCCAGCAGCCAAGATCTAAGGCAGGGGCTGAACTATGGCTACACCTTC.

In regard to this clonotype: A much larger clone sits a single nucleotide away, making a read error possible. This chain links TRBV28 with TRBJ2-3, with TRBD2 identical over 11 bases. The length of the CDR3 is 14 residues. V shed 3 bases, J shed 7 bases, and the junction held 3 bases outside the gene matches. Per the germline V gene, CDR1 is MDHEN and CDR2 is SYDVKM. The chain's CDR3 is CASSFSGGAYTQYF. The DNA of the CDR3 is TGTGCCAGCAGTTTTAGCGGGGGGGCATATACGCAGTATTTT.

This chain links TRBV4-1 with TRBJ2-7, with D unresolved. The V gene's germline CDR1 is MGHRA and CDR2 YSYEKL. V was cut by 0 bases and J by 4 bases, with 13 bases left in between. This CDR3 spans 15 amino acids. CDR3 sequence: CASSQEPGYYYEQYF. In DNA, the CDR3 is TGCGCCAGCAGCCAAGAACCTGGATATTATTACGAGCAGTACTTC.

As concerns this clonotype: A much larger clone lies one base from this, so it may be a read error. The chain employs TRBV10-3 and TRBJ2-4; a weak D match, TRBD1 (6 bases). There are 13 residues in the CDR3. Trimming pared 6 bases from V and 13 bases from J, leaving 19 bases between. Germline loops: CDR1 ENHRY, CDR2 SYGVKD. DNA of the CDR3: TGTGCCATCAGAACAGGGATCGACCACGTGCAGTACTTC. This sequence encodes CAIRTGIDHVQYF.

As regards this clonotype: A read error may produce the germline difference seen at one junction end. This chain connects TRBV29-1 to TRBJ1-2; 10 nucleotides line up with TRBD1. This CDR3 has 13 residues. From germline, CDR1 is SQVTM and CDR2 ANQGSEA. In nucleotides, the CDR3 is TGCGGCGTCGGGACAGGGGAGAGATATGGCTACACCTTC. It encodes CGVGTGERYGYTF.

About this clonotype: Being one base from a much bigger clone, this may be a read error. This sequence joins TRBV29-1 and TRBJ2-5, with TRBD2 identical over 8 bases. Germline assignment: CDR1 SQVTM and CDR2 ANQGSEA. The CDR3 contains 15 residues. The V segment lost 7 bases and the J segment 5 bases; nucleotides outside the gene matches: 15. DNA for the CDR3: TGCAGCGCCCGGCGGGGGGTTATTGAGTCGGAGACCCAGTACTTC. It translates to CSARRGVIESETQYF.

This sequence joins TRBV7-2 and TRBJ2-2, with 12 bases fitting TRBD2. CDR1 and CDR2 (germline): SGHTA, FQGNSA. The CDR3 totals 17 residues. Unmatched junction bases numbered 9, after V lost 4 bases and J lost 6 bases. This CDR3 reads CASSWGLAGLRAGELFF. The CDR3, as DNA: TGTGCCAGCAGCTGGGGACTAGCGGGCCTACGGGCCGGGGAGCTGTTTTTT.

This clonotype has only a few counts. The chain joins TRBV20-1 to TRBJ1-2; D is perhaps TRBD1 (5 bases). This CDR3 has 13 amino acids. Germline CDR1 reads DFQATT; CDR2 reads SNEGSKA (reference sequence). Trimming removed 6 bases at V and 2 bases at J, with 13 bases between. CDR3 coding DNA: TGCAGTGCCCCCAGGACACGAAACTATGGCTACACCTTC. Translated, it gives CSAPRTRNYGYTF.

The DNA for the CDR3 is TGTGCCAGCAGCGGGCAGGGGGCAGGAGCACGTAGCACAGATACGCAGTATTTT. It codes for CASSGQGAGARSTDTQYF. V and J are TRBV6-1 and TRBJ2-3; 8 nucleotides align to TRBD1. After removal of 6 bases from V and 0 bases from J, the junction contained 14 bases not matched to a gene. The germline V gene has CDR1 MNHNS and CDR2 SASEGT. The CDR3 runs to 18 residues.

This clonotype was detected only a few times. V is TRBV29-1 and J is TRBJ1-2; maybe TRBD1 (5 bases). V lost 7 bases to trimming and J lost 8 bases, with 14 bases between them. CDR1 and CDR2 (germline): SQVTM, ANQGSEA. The CDR3 covers 11 residues. CDR3 amino acids: CSAPGRHGYTF. As DNA, the CDR3 is TGCAGCGCCCCAGGGAGGCACGGCTACACCTTC.

This clonotype was seen a few times. The chain uses TRBV12-5 and TRBJ2-5; D may match TRBD1 or TRBD2 (5 bases each). The CDR3 is 13 residues long. Deletions cut 6 bases from V and 2 bases from J, with 10 bases between. Per the germline V gene, CDR1 is LGHNT and CDR2 is FRNRAP. CDR3 in DNA: TGTGCTAGTGGATTCGGGGCTCAAGAGACCCAGTACTTC. Its protein is CASGFGAQETQYF.

V and J are TRBV20-1 and TRBJ1-6; D gene ambiguous. The germline V gene encodes CDR1 DFQATT and CDR2 SNEGSKA (reference sequence). V was pared by 3 bases and J by 8 bases, with 14 bases between. This CDR3 comprises 14 residues. The CDR3 region has the DNA TGCAGTGCTAGTCACCCAGGCCCTTATTCACCCCTCCACTTT. It translates to CSASHPGPYSPLHF.

In its sample, this clonotype was seen a few times. J is TRBJ2-5 and V is TRBV7-2; D not certain. Trimming took off 1 base at V and 7 bases at J, with 7 bases between the two ends. This CDR3 is 12 amino acids long. Germline V gene sequence: CDR1 SGHTA, CDR2 FQGNSA. The CDR3 sequence: CASSLGMVTQYF. CDR3 nucleotides: TGTGCCAGCAGCTTAGGAATGGTGACCCAGTACTTC.

This chain connects TRBV3-1 to TRBJ2-7, with TRBD1 matching over 8 bases. Unmatched junction bases numbered 11, after V lost 4 bases and J lost 0 bases. CDR1 and CDR2 (germline): LGHDT, YNNKEL (reference sequence). This CDR3 is 17 amino acids long. DNA of the CDR3: TGTGCCAGCAGCCCGGGTACAGCAGGGGGCCGCTCCTACGAGCAGTACTTC. This gives the protein CASSPGTAGGRSYEQYF.

This chain uses TRBV3-1 with TRBJ2-5; 13 positions agree with TRBD2. Trimming removed 8 bases from V and 6 bases from J; junction bases left unmatched: 12. Looked up from germline, CDR1 is LGHDT and CDR2 is YNNKEL (reference sequence). The CDR3 spans 16 residues. This CDR3 reads CASGPRTSGGGKTQYF. CDR3 bases: TGTGCCAGCGGACCCCGGACTAGCGGGGGCGGGAAGACCCAGTACTTC.

This clonotype has just a few counts. V usage is TRBV20-1 and J usage is TRBJ2-7; 10 bases are shared with TRBD1. Germline V lookup: CDR1 DFQATT, CDR2 SNEGSKA (reference sequence). Trimming cost V 1 base and J 6 bases; bases outside gene matches: 3. The CDR3 loop spans 13 amino acids. The CDR3 nucleotides read TGCAGTGCTAGAGGGGACAGGGGAGTCGAGCAGTACTTC. Its protein product is CSARGDRGVEQYF.

This chain links TRBV6-2 or TRBV6-3 with TRBJ2-3; the match to TRBD2 covers 12 bases. With V trimmed by 6 bases and J by 13 bases, 17 bases remained unmatched. The CDR3 is 16 amino acids. In germline, CDR1 is MNHEY, CDR2 SVGEGT. CDR3 loop: CASSPSGTSGRLSEYF. The DNA for the CDR3 is TGTGCCAGCAGCCCCTCCGGGACTAGCGGGCGCCTTTCGGAGTATTTT.

This clonotype was detected only a few times. The rearrangement uses TRBV28 and TRBJ2-7; D not resolved. The CDR3 has 11 amino acids. The germline V and J ends were trimmed by 6 bases and 3 bases, with 6 bases remaining between them. Germline V gives CDR1 MDHEN, CDR2 SYDVKM. CDR3 nucleotide sequence: TGTGCCAGCAGGGACGTCTACGAGCAGTACTTC. Its protein product is CASRDVYEQYF.

The sample holds a few counts of this clonotype. The rearrangement uses TRBV7-9 and TRBJ2-7, with a weak D call TRBD2 (6 bases). Trimming shortened V by 7 bases and J by 10 bases, and 26 bases separated the two germline ends. Per the germline V gene, CDR1 is SEHNR and CDR2 is FQNEAQ (reference sequence). The CDR3 runs to 15 residues. CDR3 amino acids: CASTTLKVGGLTQYF. CDR3 nucleotide sequence: TGTGCCAGCACCACTTTGAAGGTCGGGGGTTTAACCCAGTACTTC.

This chain links TRBV7-6 with TRBJ2-1; D remains ambiguous. Trimming stripped 5 bases from V and 8 bases from J, with 13 bases between. In germline, CDR1 is SGHVS, CDR2 FNYEAQ. This CDR3 has 13 residues. The CDR3 DNA follows: TGTGCCAGCAGCGGAGACCGGGTCTATGAGCAGTTCTTC. This sequence encodes CASSGDRVYEQFF.